The T cell receptor (beta chain) described here comes from a study of beta chain features in type 1 diabetes (dated by TCRdb to the late 2010s). For context, the study as a whole: Mean age, gender distribution, total cell number and subset yield were not different between patients and healthy donors. Regulatory and stem cell-like memory subsets were obtained from only 8 patients and about eight healthy donors, while naive and central memory subsets were obtained from all 30 or so donors. Across all samples, around 99 million sorted cells were examined, and cell number per subset correlated strongly with RNA yield. The study compared the TCRB repertoires of sorted circulating CD4+ T cell subsets in recently diagnosed type 1 diabetes patients with those in matched healthy donors.

This clone showed up just a few times. Its antigen is not yet known. No base-level quality is on record; no much larger clone is a single base apart. From each donor, a single peripheral blood sample of about 100 mL on average was drawn into heparinised tubes. A BD FACSAria II was used to sort naive, central memory, regulatory and stem cell-like memory CD4+ T cells with a panel that included CD45RO, CCR7, CD25, CD127, CD95 and CD27. A purity above 98% was achieved for all sorted populations. PBMCs were isolated right away by Lymphoprep density gradient centrifugation and were stained directly, without culture. So that batch effects would be minimized, each experiment stained and sorted samples in pairs, pairing one healthy donor with one patient. What the work shows at the level of the full study, not this receptor alone: Because cDNA rather than genomic DNA was sequenced, highly expressing activated cells could have been over-represented, although no difference in activation and CD3 levels was found between groups. Because the HLA sub-analyses included only small numbers of individuals, any influence of HLA type on TCRB rearrangement was left unresolved. Type 1 diabetes patients showed a moderate but significant shortening of TCRB CDR3 length in all four CD4+ subsets. Naive, central memory and regulatory TCRB repertoires appeared to be more alike among patients than among healthy donors. PCR may preferentially amplify shorter templates, but because patient and control samples were amplified and corrected together, any resulting skew would affect both groups equally. Patients with type 1 diabetes made fewer insertions and deleted more nucleotides at VDJ recombination sites, implying thymic rearrangement abnormalities.

The entire amount of isolated RNA was reverse transcribed using the High Capacity cDNA Reverse Transcription Kit, so the sequenced TCRB transcripts were expressed ones. Deep immunoSEQ sequencing was performed on naive, central memory and regulatory T cell samples, with an average of approximately 3.9 million total reads per sample. Sorted cells were lysed in RLT buffer, and RNA was extracted using DNase-treated RNeasy Micro or Mini kits according to cell number. Each cell subset was processed on its own to prevent cross-contamination, while patient and healthy donor samples were processed together. Using the immunoSEQ multiplex PCR, TCRB sequences were amplified from cDNA into 87-bp fragments spanning the CDR3 region. Amplicons were sequenced on the Illumina HiSeq platform. From the authors' description of their analysis: PCR bias was corrected computationally using synthetic template baselines, and reads within Hamming distance 2 were collapsed, with unmergeable singletons discarded. Reads were aligned to IMGT to assign V, D and J genes, CDR3 length, and insertions or deletions at six rearrangement sites. Within each subset, clonotype counts were normalized to the number of sorted cells before true diversity and Gini coefficients were calculated with the tcR R package. Repertoire sharing was quantified using the overlap coefficient calculated on TCRB nucleotide sequences. Out-of-frame TCRB sequences from naive cells were analyzed as a proxy for the pre-selection repertoire. Here the immuneACCESS table is served through TCRdb, limited to in-frame sequences with V and J called. Missing clones are a known gap in these copies; in checked studies unresolved V genes cover under half, and the rest lacks a known reason. D and trimming come from the DNA, and the V and J calls and clone size come from that table. Within this sample are fewer than 900,000 clones, with 15% to 20% of them counted one time only. Of the sample, roughly 0.025% is held by the ten largest clones.

The sequence came from a woman between 18 and 30 years old in good health. The sample consisted of naive CD4+ T cells from blood. The sample's cell subset or site label, in plain terms: true naive CD4+ T cells.

The CDR3 region reads CASSLMGETQYF. Here is the DNA: TGTGCCAGCAGCTTAATGGGGGAGACCCAGTACTTC. The chain joins TRBV7-9 to TRBJ2-5; no confident D gene assignment can be made. At the junction V is shortened by 2 bases and J by 5 bases, with 6 bases in between. The germline V gene encodes CDR1 SEHNR and CDR2 FQNEAQ (reference sequence). Inclusive of the bounding cysteine and phenylalanine, the CDR3 is 12 residues long. Only the CDR3 portion is preserved as DNA: 36 bases, with reading frame beginning at the first base.